This entry is about one T cell receptor beta chain. Assay: immunoSEQ multiplex PCR; the TCRdb copy retains only in-frame clones and omits some. The sample lists 200,000 to 300,000 clones, around 90% occurring once. CDR1 is SGHRS and CDR2 is YFSETQ in the germline V gene. The CDR3 runs to 14 residues. The V end was cut by 4 bases, the J end by 0 bases, with 8 bases between. This record belongs to a study of blood T cell repertoires in COVID-19. The clonotype originates from a middle-aged woman who had recovered from COVID-19. The V gene is TRBV5-1, the J gene TRBJ2-1, with D possibly being TRBD2 (5 bases). Sequencing was done on a sample of peripheral blood. The CDR3 loop reads CASSEGFSYNEQFF. The CDR3 DNA reads as TGCGCCAGCAGCGAGGGCTTCTCCTACAATGAGCAGTTCTTC.